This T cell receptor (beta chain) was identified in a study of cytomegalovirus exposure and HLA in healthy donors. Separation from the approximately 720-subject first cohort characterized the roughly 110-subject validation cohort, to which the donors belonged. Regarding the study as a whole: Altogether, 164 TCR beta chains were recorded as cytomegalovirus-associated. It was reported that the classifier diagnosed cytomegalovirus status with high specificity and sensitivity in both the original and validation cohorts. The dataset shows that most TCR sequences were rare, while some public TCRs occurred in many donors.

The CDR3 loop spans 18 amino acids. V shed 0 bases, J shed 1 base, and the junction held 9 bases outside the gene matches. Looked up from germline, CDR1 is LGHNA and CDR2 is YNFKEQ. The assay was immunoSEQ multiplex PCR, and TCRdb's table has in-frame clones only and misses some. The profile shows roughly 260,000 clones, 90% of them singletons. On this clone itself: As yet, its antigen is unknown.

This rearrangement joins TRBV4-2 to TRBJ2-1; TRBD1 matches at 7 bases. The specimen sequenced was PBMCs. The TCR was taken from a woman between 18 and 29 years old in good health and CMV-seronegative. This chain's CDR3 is CASSQDPIGTESYNEQFF. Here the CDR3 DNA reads TGTGCCAGCAGCCAAGATCCGATCGGGACAGAGTCCTACAATGAGCAGTTCTTC.